This T cell receptor (beta chain) was documented in a study of shared clonotypes between healthy human individuals. Study outcomes and limitations: Researchers sampled only blood; tissue repertoires likely differ. Naive subsets, compared against memory subsets, generally had larger estimated richness values.

As for this clone: Its antigen is undetermined.

Genomic DNA of every subset was divided equally among multiple immunoSEQ plates. Some clones are missing from TCRdb's copy, which holds only in-frame ones; the method was immunoSEQ multiplex PCR. The table includes millions of clones, about 92% detected once. Trimming pared 6 bases from V and 1 base from J, leaving 18 bases between. CDR1 MDHEN and CDR2 SYDVKM come from the germline V gene. The CDR3 consists of 16 residues. Naive CD8 populations comprised CD45RO-negative cells positively selected for CCR7, excluding terminally differentiated effector memory CD45RA+ cells. The sequence came from a man aged 18 to 30 in good health. Some clones in this sample may be carry-over from other donors' samples. The sequencing input was naive CD8+ T cells from PBMCs. The genes are TRBV28 and TRBJ1-1; possibly TRBD1 for D (5 bases). The CDR3 coding sequence is TGTGCCAGCAGAACCAATTGGGACGGACAGAACACTGAAGCTTTCTTT. Protein sequence: CASRTNWDGQNTEAFF.